The rows below give T cell receptor beta chains drawn from one sample of a study of tumor-infiltrating lymphocytes in oesophageal squamous cell carcinoma. Each CDR3 protein is one row after TCRdb ran MiXCR on the PCR reads. The repertoire holds 9,000 to 13,000 distinct CDR3 sequences, with around 54% as singletons. Sequenced sample: esophageal tumor tissue. The receptors were sampled from a female donor with esophageal squamous cell carcinoma. Each CDR3 is given without its conserved first and last residue. Fields, in order: V gene, CDR3 protein.

TRBV11-2	ASSSQGGSPLH
TRBV7-4	ASSRIGEGLSDEQF
TRBV7-2	ASSLVAAGTGQPQH
TRBV7-2	ASSLSQGGEQY
TRBV7-2	ASSAAAGTDTQY
TRBV7-3	ASSLSSGGQETQY
TRBV7-9	ASSLRAEETQY
TRBV7-2	ASSLDGGGNQPQH
TRBV11-3	ASNAGGPHNEQF
TRBV7-2	ASSLVRGGDTQY
TRBV7-6	ASSSTGTSGRDTQY
TRBV7-7	ASSARQGAYEQY
TRBV7-2	ASSSTGYEQY
TRBV7-3	ASSLTQGASEDTQY
TRBV7-2	ASSLDGYNEQF
TRBV20-1	SVSGRTYEQY
TRBV7-7	ASSVGLVEETQY
TRBV7-2	ASSLAAGSTDTQY
TRBV5-8	ASSADWGEQF
TRBV7-9	ASSLASLGEQY
TRBV6-5	ASSYGVLRETQY
TRBV6-1	ASRDTSGRVHEQY
TRBV6-2/TRBV6-3	ASSYVAGGGYEQY
TRBV7-3	ASSSIGETQY
TRBV11-2	ASSSRDSSYNEQF
TRBV7-9	ASSTSNYEQY
TRBV19	ASSRGYGDTSTDTQY
TRBV6-6	ASSTGTSWFNEQF
TRBV27	ASGLRDRIVYEQY
TRBV10-2	ASSESGGGAIQY
TRBV7-8	ASSLGTLGNSPLH
TRBV6-1	ASSPNTGGRGSPLH
TRBV7-2	ASSLSREQY
TRBV7-2	ASSPKLGSGAYNEQF
TRBV7-6	ASRSGQGVNSPLH